Reported below is one T cell receptor beta chain. Its antigen is undetermined. The data belong to a study of cytomegalovirus exposure and HLA in healthy donors. Study-level results: In a later analysis, V- and J-gene trimming of beta chains associated with a DCLRE1C missense variant, replicated independently.

The primer mix had 60 Vbeta and 13 Jbeta primers. The protocol was immunoSEQ multiplex PCR, while the TCRdb copy is restricted to in-frame clones and leaves out a portion. The table includes around 100,000 clones, 65% to 75% detected once. The CDR3 is made up of 16 amino acids. This clonotype originated in a man aged 30 to 45 in good health and CMV-seropositive. Sequencing was performed on PBMCs. The rearrangement uses TRBV12-1 and TRBJ1-2. TRBV12-1 constitutes a pseudogene. The CDR3: CASSSLRGGLGYGYTF. In nucleotides, the CDR3 is TGTGCCAGCAGCTCGTTACGGGGGGGCCTGGGCTATGGCTACACCTTC.